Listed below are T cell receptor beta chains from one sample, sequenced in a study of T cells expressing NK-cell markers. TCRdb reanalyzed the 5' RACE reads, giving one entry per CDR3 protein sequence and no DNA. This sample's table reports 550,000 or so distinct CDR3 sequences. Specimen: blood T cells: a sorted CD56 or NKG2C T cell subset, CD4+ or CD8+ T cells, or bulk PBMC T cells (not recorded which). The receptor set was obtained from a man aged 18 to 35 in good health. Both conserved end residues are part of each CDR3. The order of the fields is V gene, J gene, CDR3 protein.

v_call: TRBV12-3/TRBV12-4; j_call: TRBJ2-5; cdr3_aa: CASSFVASGRIGETQYF
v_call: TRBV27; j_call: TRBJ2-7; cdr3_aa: CTSRDNSYEQYF
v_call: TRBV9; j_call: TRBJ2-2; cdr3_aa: CASSPRLEIIAGELFF
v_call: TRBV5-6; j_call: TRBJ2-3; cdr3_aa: CASSSTSGSPGTQYF
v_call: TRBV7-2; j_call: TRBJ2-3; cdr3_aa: CASSSWPLTDTQYF
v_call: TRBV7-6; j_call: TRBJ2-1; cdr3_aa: CASSLGGGEHEQFF
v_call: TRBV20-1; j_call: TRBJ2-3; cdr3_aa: CSARDVGGPKDTQYF
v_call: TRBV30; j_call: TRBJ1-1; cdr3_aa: CAWRFRTENTEAFF
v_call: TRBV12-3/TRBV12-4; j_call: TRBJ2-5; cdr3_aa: CASSSGHRETQYF
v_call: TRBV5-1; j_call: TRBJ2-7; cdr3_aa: CASRPTGKVEGEQYF
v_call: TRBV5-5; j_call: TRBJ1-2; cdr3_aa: CASSLGLGDVPSGYTF
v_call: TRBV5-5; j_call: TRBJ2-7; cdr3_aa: CASRPWGSTYEQYF
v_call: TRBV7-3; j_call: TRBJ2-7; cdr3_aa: CASSFLPGNEQYF
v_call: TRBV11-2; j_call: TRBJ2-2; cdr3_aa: CASSLGLAVLNTGELFF
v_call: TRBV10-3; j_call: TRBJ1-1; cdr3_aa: CAISDTRTEAFF
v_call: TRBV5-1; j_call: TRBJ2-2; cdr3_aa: CASSCNLTSGRITNTGELFF
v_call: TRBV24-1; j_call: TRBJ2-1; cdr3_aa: CASSTRRSYNEQFF
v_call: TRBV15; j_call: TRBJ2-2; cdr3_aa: CATSRGDMWTTGELFF
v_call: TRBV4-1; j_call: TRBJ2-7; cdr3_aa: CASSQRKGANYEQYF
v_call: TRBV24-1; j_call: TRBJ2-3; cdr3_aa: CATSDYDTQYF
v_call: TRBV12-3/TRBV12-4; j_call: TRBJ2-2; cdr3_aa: CASSLGAVELFF
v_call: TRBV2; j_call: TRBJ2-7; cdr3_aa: CASRGLAGATYEQYF
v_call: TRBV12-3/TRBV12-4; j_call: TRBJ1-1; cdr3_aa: CASSLQSSDVFF
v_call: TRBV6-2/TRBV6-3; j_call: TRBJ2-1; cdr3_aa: CASSYTLAGGDNEQFF
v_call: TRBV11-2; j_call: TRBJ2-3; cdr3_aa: CASSLRVTGADTQYF
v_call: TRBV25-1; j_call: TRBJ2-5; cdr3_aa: CASSARGTGRETQYF
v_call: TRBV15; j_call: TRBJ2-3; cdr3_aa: CATSRDRAPDTQYF
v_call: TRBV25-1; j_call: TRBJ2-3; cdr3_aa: CASSEMTSEMTDTQYF
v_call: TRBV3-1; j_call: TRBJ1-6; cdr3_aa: CASRRTGTENSPLHF
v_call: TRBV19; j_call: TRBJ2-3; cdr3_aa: CASSISGGTGTDTQYF
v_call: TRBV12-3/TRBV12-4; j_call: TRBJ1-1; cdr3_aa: CASRPDRDWTEAFF
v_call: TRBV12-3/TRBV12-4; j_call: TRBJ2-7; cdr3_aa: CASSLTPAEQYF
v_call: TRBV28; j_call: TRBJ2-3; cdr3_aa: CASKAGETDTQYF
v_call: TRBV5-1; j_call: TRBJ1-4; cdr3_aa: CASRNSGQTNEKLFF
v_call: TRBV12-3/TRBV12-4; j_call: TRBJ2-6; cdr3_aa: CASSPLGKTGANVLTF
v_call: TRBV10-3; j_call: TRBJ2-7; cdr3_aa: CAIRGTEMAYEQYF
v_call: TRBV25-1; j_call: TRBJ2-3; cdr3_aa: CASSPIDTQYF
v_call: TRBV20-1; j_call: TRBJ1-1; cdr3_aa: CSARGALRGAFF
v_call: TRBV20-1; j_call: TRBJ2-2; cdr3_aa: CSASWRGGSTGELFF
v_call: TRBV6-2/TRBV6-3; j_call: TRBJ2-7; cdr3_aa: CASSRPSSYEQYF
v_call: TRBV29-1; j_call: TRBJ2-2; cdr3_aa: CSVEARQRPGELFF
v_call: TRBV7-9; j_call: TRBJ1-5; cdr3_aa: CATRGEQGGQPQHF
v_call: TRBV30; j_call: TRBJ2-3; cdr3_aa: CAWTSWGAITPDTQYF
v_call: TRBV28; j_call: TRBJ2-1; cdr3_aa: CASSSAGGDEQFF
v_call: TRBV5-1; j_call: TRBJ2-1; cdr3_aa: CASSLSESSSYNEQFF
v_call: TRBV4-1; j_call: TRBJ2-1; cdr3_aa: CASSRPKGSSYNEQFF
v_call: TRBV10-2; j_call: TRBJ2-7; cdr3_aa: CASNPTGIHEQYF
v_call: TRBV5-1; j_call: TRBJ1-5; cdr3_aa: CASSLSGGSDNQPQHF
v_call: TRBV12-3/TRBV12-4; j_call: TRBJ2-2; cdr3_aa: CASRSVAGELFF
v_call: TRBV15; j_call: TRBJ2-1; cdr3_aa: CATSNPHGGEDEQFF
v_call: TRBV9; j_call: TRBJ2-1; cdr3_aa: CASSGAGGPGNEQFF
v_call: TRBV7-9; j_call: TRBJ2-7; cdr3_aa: CASSPLWGQGSYEQYF
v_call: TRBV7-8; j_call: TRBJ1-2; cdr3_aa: CASRPDRDYGYTF
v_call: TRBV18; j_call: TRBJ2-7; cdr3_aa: CASSPTATFYEQYF
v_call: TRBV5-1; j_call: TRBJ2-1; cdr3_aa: CASGTSGVSYNEQFF
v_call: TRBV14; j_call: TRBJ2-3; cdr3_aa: CASSQDWRVGDTQYF
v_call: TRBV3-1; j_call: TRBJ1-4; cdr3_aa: CASRRRSGHQGEKLFF
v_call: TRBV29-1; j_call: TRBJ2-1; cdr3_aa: CSVDLEFLYNEQFF
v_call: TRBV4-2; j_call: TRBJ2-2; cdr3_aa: CASSQGGTSTGELFF